A selection of T cell receptor beta chains follows, all from one sample in a study of T cells in Graves' hyperthyroidism and ophthalmopathy. TCRdb re-analysed the multiplex PCR reads in MiXCR, keeping a single row per CDR3 protein. The sample consists of roughly 56,000 distinct CDR3 sequences, around 50% of them appearing once. Sequencing input: blood. Receptors were obtained from a woman in her 30s with Graves' ophthalmopathy. Each CDR3 is given with its conserved first and last residue. Each record gives: J gene, V gene, D gene, clone size, CDR3 DNA, CDR3 protein. D genes are given only for firm matches. A row's size may be missing; if present it is once, few, many or a size class.

>TRBJ1-5|TRBV20-1|NA|NA
TGCAGTGCTAGCGATCTAGCGGGAGACAAAGAGACCCAGCATTTT
CSASDLAGDKETQHF
>TRBJ2-1|TRBV19|TRBD1|many
TGTGCCAGTACCGCGGACAGGGCACTGCTGGATGAGCAGTTCTTC
CASTADRALLDEQFF
>TRBJ2-3|TRBV20-1|NA|NA
TGCAGTGCTATAAGGGGAGTAAGCAATGAGCAGTATTTT
CSAIRGVSNEQYF
>TRBJ2-7|TRBV2|TRBD1|NA
TGTGCCAGCAGATCGCCCGGACAGGGGGCCAACGAGCAGTACTTC
CASRSPGQGANEQYF
>TRBJ1-2|TRBV28|NA|many
TGTGCCAGCAGTTTCTTCTATGGCTACACCTTC
CASSFFYGYTF
>TRBJ2-3|TRBV6-1|NA|many
TGTGCCAGCTTCCAGGGGAGTACCACAGATACGCAGTATTTT
CASFQGSTTDTQYF
>TRBJ2-7|TRBV7-2|NA|NA
TGTGCCAGCAGCTTAGAGACAGTCCAGTACTTC
CASSLETVQYF
>TRBJ1-1|TRBV12-3/TRBV12-4|NA|many
TGTGCCAGCAGTTTGCGGGGGGGCTGGACTGAAGCTTTCTTT
CASSLRGGWTEAFF
>TRBJ2-5|TRBV29-1|TRBD2|NA
TGCAGCCAGTTGACTAGCGGGAGAACTGAGACCCAGTACTTC
CSQLTSGRTETQYF
>TRBJ2-7|TRBV7-2|TRBD1|NA
TGTGCCAGCAGTTCAGACAGGGCACGCGGGCAGTACTTC
CASSSDRARGQYF
>TRBJ2-1|TRBV24-1|TRBD1|NA
TGTGCCACCAGTGATACCCGGGACAGGCCCCGTCTGACGTTCTTC
CATSDTRDRPRLTFF
>TRBJ1-1|TRBV13|NA|NA
TGTGCCAGCTCACCGACTTTCGGGGGGTCGGACACTGAAGCTTTCTTT
CASSPTFGGSDTEAFF
>TRBJ2-5|TRBV7-2|TRBD2|NA
TGTGCCAGCAGCCCCGACCGGCTAGCGGGAGGGTGGGAGACCCAGTACTTC
CASSPDRLAGGWETQYF
>TRBJ2-4|TRBV5-6|NA|many
TGTGCCAGCAGCGGGTCAGCGGCCAAAAACATTCAGTACTTC
CASSGSAAKNIQYF
>TRBJ2-5|TRBV7-9|NA|many
TGTGCCAGCAGCTCCGGGACTGTAGGGGAGACCCAGTACTTC
CASSSGTVGETQYF
>TRBJ2-3|TRBV7-9|NA|NA
TGTGCCAGCAGCTTAGAGGGGAGCACAGATACGCAGTACTTT
CASSLEGSTDTQYF
>TRBJ2-2|TRBV2|NA|once
TGTGCCAGCAGTGATACCCCGGGACCCACCGGGGAGCTGTTTTTT
CASSDTPGPTGELFF
>TRBJ1-1|TRBV7-2|NA|NA
TGTGCCAGCAGCTTTAATCCCATGACTGAAGCTTTCTTT
CASSFNPMTEAFF
>TRBJ1-3|TRBV19|TRBD1|many
TGTGCCAGCTACGGGACAGCTGCTGGAAACACCATATATTTT
CASYGTAAGNTIYF
>TRBJ1-5|TRBV20-1|NA|once
TGCAGTGCTAGAGACAGCAATCAGCCCCAGCATTTT
CSARDSNQPQHF
>TRBJ2-3|TRBV5-6|TRBD2|NA
TGTGCCAGCAGCGCCGGGACTAGTGCATTTATTCCAACTAGCACAGATACGCGGTATTTT
CASSAGTSAFIPTSTDTRYF
>TRBJ2-5|TRBV15|NA|NA
TGTGCCACCAGCCTTTGGGGTGGGGGAGAGACCCAGTACTTC
CATSLWGGGETQYF
>TRBJ2-7|TRBV5-4|NA|NA
TGTGCCAGCAGCTCCCGGGACGGAAACTCCTACGAGCAGTACTTC
CASSSRDGNSYEQYF
>TRBJ2-5|TRBV5-8|NA|many
TGTGCCAGCAGCTTGCCCCGTGAAGGTTTTCTCGGGACCCAGTACTTC
CASSLPREGFLGTQYF
>TRBJ2-1|TRBV20-1|TRBD2|NA
TGCAGTGCAACGGGACTAGCGGATGAGCAGTTCTTC
CSATGLADEQFF
>TRBJ2-5|TRBV7-6|TRBD1|many
TGTGCCAGCAGCCTGACAGGGTCCGGCGGAGAGACCCAGTACTTC
CASSLTGSGGETQYF
>TRBJ2-7|TRBV12-3/TRBV12-4|NA|NA
TGTGCCAGCACCCCGGGGACTTATAGCTCCTACAAGGAGCAGTACTTC
CASTPGTYSSYKEQYF
>TRBJ2-1|TRBV20-1|TRBD2|NA
TGCAATGCTACGGGACTAGCGGGCTCCTACGATGAGCAGTTCTTC
CNATGLAGSYDEQFF
>TRBJ2-7|TRBV28|NA|many
TGTGCCAGCAGTTTTGAAAGGGGCTTGGGGGAGCAGTACTTC
CASSFERGLGEQYF
>TRBJ2-5|TRBV28|TRBD1|many
TGTGCCAGCATTCAGGACAGGGGTAAAGAGACCCAGTACTTC
CASIQDRGKETQYF
>TRBJ2-5|TRBV10-3|NA|NA
TGTGCCATCAGTGGGAGTCTCGTTACAGTTAGGGAAGAGACCCAGTACTTC
CAISGSLVTVREETQYF
>TRBJ1-2|TRBV28|NA|once
TGTGCCACAGGACAAGAATGTGATCCTAACTATGGCTACACCTTC
CATGQECDPNYGYTF
>TRBJ1-1|TRBV19|NA|many
TGTGCCACCGCGTCGCTTGTAAGCGCTGAAGCTTTCTTT
CATASLVSAEAFF
>TRBJ1-1|TRBV7-6|TRBD1|many
TGTGCCAGCATAGGGACAGGGATGAACACTGAAGCTTTCTTT
CASIGTGMNTEAFF
>TRBJ2-1|TRBV19|TRBD2|many
TGTGCCAGTAGTCTTACTAGCGGGAGTAATGAGCAGTTCTTC
CASSLTSGSNEQFF
>TRBJ1-6|TRBV20-1|NA|once
TGCAGTGCTAGAGAAAGGATAGGGCCATCACCCCTCCATTTT
CSARERIGPSPLHF
>TRBJ2-7|TRBV10-3|TRBD2|NA
TGCGCCATCAGTGAACGGGAGGCCGACGAGCAGTACTTC
CAISEREADEQYF
>TRBJ2-7|TRBV7-2|TRBD2|NA
TGTGCCAGCAGCCAGGGACTAGCGGTCCTGCGCGCGGAGCAGTACTTC
CASSQGLAVLRAEQYF
>TRBJ2-3|TRBV5-1|NA|NA
TGCGCCGGCAGCGTAGGACAGAGGGGCACAGATACGCAGTATTTT
CAGSVGQRGTDTQYF
>TRBJ1-2|TRBV6-2/TRBV6-3|TRBD1|many
TGTGCCAGCAGAACCGACAGGGTTTGGGCCGGCTACACCTTC
CASRTDRVWAGYTF
>TRBJ1-1|TRBV7-3|NA|once
TGTGCCAGCAGCATACAGGGAAAGAACACTGAAGCTTTCTTT
CASSIQGKNTEAFF
>TRBJ2-7|TRBV6-6|TRBD2|many
TGTGCCAGCAGCCCTAGCGGGAACTACGAGCAGTACTTC
CASSPSGNYEQYF
>TRBJ2-3|TRBV7-3|NA|many
TGTGCCAGCAGTGCGGACCCAAGAGGCACAGATACGCAGTATTTT
CASSADPRGTDTQYF
>TRBJ2-1|TRBV29-1|TRBD1|NA
TGCAGCGTTAGAAAGGGACAGGGGGCAGACAATGAGCAGTTCTTC
CSVRKGQGADNEQFF
>TRBJ2-1|TRBV7-9|NA|NA
TGTGCCAGCAGTTTATGGGCAGGGGTCAATGAGCGGTTCTTC
CASSLWAGVNERFF
>TRBJ1-2|TRBV6-1|TRBD1|once
TGTGCCAGCAGTCCCCGACAGGGTTGGGATGGCTACACCTTC
CASSPRQGWDGYTF